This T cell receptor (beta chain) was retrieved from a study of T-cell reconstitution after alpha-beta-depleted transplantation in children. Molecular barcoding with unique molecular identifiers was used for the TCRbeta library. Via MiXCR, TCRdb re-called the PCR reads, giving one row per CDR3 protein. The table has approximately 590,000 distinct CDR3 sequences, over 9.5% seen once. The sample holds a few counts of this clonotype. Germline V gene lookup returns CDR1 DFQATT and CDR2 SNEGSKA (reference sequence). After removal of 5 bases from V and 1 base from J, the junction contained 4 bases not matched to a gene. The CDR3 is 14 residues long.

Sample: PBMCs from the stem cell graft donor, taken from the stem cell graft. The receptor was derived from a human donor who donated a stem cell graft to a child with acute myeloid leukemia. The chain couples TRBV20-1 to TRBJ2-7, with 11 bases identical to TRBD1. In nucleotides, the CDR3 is TGCAGTGCTGGCCGGGACAGGGGGTCCTACGAGCAGTACTTC. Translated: CSAGRDRGSYEQYF.